This T cell receptor (beta chain) was identified in a study of blood T cell repertoires in COVID-19. Here immunoSEQ multiplex PCR was the method, and the copy in TCRdb shows in-frame clones only, minus some. Seen here are just under 45,000 clones, 88% observed once, and the top ten hold 1% to 1.5%. The CDR3 extends over 15 amino acids. Germline V gives CDR1 SGHRS, CDR2 YFSETQ. V was shortened by 0 bases and J by 4 bases, with 12 bases between the two germline ends. This receptor was identified in a woman between 40 and 55 years old with acute or convalescent COVID-19. The V and J genes are TRBV5-1 and TRBJ2-3, with a weak D call TRBD2 (6 bases). The specimen sequenced was peripheral blood. CDR3 DNA: TGCGCCAGCAGCTTGGGGCAGGGAGGCGCAGATACGCAGTATTTT. It codes for CASSLGQGGADTQYF.